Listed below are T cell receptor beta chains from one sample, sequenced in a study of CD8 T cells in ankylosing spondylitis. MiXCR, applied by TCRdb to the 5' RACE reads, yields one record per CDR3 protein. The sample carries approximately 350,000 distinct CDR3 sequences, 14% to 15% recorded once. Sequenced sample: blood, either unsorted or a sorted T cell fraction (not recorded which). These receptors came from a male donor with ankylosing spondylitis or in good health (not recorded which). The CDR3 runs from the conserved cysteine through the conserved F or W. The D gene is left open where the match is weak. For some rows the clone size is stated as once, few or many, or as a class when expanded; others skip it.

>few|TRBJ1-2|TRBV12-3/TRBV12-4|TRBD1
CASSDRVGYGYTF
TGTGCCAGCAGTGACAGGGTTGGCTATGGCTACACCTTC
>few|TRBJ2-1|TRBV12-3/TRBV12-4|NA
CASSLLSSYNEQFF
TGTGCCAGCAGTTTATTGAGCTCCTACAATGAGCAGTTCTTC
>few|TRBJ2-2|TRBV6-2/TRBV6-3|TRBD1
CASREQGAAGELFF
TGTGCCAGCAGGGAACAGGGGGCGGCCGGGGAGCTGTTTTTT
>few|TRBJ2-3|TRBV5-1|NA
CASSLYPGATDTQYF
TGCGCCAGCAGCTTATATCCCGGGGCCACAGATACGCAGTATTTT
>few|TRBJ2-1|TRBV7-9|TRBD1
CASSFGTEPYNEQFF
TGTGCCAGCAGCTTCGGGACAGAGCCCTACAATGAGCAGTTCTTC
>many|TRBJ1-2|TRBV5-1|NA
CASSLGAAGGYTF
TGCGCCAGCAGCTTGGGAGCGGCGGGTGGCTACACCTTC
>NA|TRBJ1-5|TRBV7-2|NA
CASTYSGEQPQHF
TGTGCCAGCACTTACAGTGGGGAACAGCCCCAGCATTTT
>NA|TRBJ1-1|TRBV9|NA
CASSVETNTEAFF
TGTGCCAGCAGCGTAGAAACAAACACTGAAGCTTTCTTT
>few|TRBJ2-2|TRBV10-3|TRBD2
CAIKKSGTSGGGELFF
TGTGCCATCAAAAAGTCCGGGACTAGCGGCGGGGGGGAGCTGTTTTTT
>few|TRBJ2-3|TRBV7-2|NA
CASSLAREITQYF
TGTGCCAGCAGCTTAGCGAGAGAGATTACGCAGTATTTT
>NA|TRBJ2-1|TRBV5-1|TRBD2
CASSPGLGNEQFF
TGCGCCAGCAGCCCAGGACTAGGGAATGAGCAGTTCTTC
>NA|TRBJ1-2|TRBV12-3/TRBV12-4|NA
CASSAVAGNYGYTF
TGTGCCAGCAGCGCCGTGGCGGGGAACTATGGCTACACCTTC
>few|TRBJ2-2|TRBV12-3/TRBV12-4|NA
CASSLWGDGELFF
TGTGCCAGCAGTTTATGGGGGGACGGGGAGCTGTTTTTT
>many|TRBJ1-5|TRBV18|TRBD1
CASSLRDRDQPQHF
TGTGCCAGCTCACTCCGGGACAGAGATCAGCCCCAGCATTTT
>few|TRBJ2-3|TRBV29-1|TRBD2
CSVEDQRGNTDTQYF
TGCAGCGTTGAAGATCAGCGGGGCAACACAGATACGCAGTATTTT
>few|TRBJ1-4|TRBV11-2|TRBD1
CASSLGTGYNEKLFF
TGTGCCAGCAGCTTAGGGACAGGCTACAATGAAAAACTGTTTTTT
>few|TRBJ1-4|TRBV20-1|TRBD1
CSAPHTGEDEKLFF
TGCAGTGCTCCACACACAGGGGAGGATGAAAAACTGTTTTTT
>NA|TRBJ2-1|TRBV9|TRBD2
CASSVASGPQGEQFF
TGTGCCAGCAGCGTAGCTAGCGGACCACAAGGTGAGCAGTTCTTC
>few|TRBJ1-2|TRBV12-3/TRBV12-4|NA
CASSGGASGYTF
TGTGCCAGCAGTGGGGGTGCTAGTGGCTACACCTTC
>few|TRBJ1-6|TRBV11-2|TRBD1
CASSLDWTGQGPLHF
TGTGCCAGCAGCTTAGACTGGACAGGGCAGGGGCCCCTCCACTTT
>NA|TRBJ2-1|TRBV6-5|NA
CASSSGSGGSFF
TGTGCCAGCAGTTCGGGGTCCGGGGGCTCGTTCTTC
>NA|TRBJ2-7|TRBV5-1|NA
CASSLLPGPEINYEQYF
TGCGCCAGCAGCTTGTTACCCGGACCGGAGATCAACTACGAGCAGTACTTC
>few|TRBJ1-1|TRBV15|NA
CATSREGLEAFF
TGTGCCACCAGCAGAGAGGGACTTGAAGCTTTCTTT
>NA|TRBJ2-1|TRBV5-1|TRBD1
CASSRTGDGNEQFF
TGCGCCAGCAGCAGGACAGGGGATGGCAATGAGCAGTTCTTC
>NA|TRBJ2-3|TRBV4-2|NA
CASSRLNGGGGYTDTQYF
TGTGCCAGCAGCCGCCTAAACGGAGGGGGAGGGTACACAGATACGCAGTATTTT